This TCR beta chain was documented in a study of monozygotic twins with cystic fibrosis. Across the whole study: With about 15 PCR cycles, barcoded libraries came from around 2.9 micrograms of fragmented DNA.

Findings and limits, study-wide: Monozygotic CF twin pairs shared significantly more nucleotide-identical clonotypes than unrelated CF individuals did. In this small cohort, shared CDR3 numbers showed no association with age, concordance or disease severity. Low clonality (median about 0.0095) suggested a mostly naive repertoire.

Germline V lookup: CDR1 MNHNS, CDR2 SASEGT. The length of the CDR3 is 13 residues. V lost 5 bases and J 7 bases, leaving 11 bases between the germline ends. Produced via immunoSEQ multiplex PCR; TCRdb's table is partial and in-frame only. The sample comprises tens of thousands of clones, around 65% of which are singletons, and about 0.8% rests with the top ten. With respect to this clone: Its specificity is unknown.

This receptor was identified in a girl aged 10 to 17 with cystic fibrosis. The J gene is TRBJ2-2, the V gene TRBV6-1; a weak D match, TRBD2 (6 bases). Sequencing used blood. The CDR3 bases are TGTGCCAGCAGTATACTAGCAAACGGGGAGCTGTTTTTT. It specifies CASSILANGELFF.